The T cell receptor (beta chain) described here comes from a study of blood T cell repertoires in COVID-19. TCRdb keeps only in-frame clones here, not all; method: immunoSEQ multiplex PCR. Of about 180,000 clones listed, about 87% are singletons. The V and J ends lost 4 bases and 3 bases, in that order; junction bases with no gene match: 7. The CDR3 totals 16 residues. Germline loops: CDR1 LGHNT, CDR2 FRNRAP. The sample holds one count of this clone. V usage is TRBV12-5 and J usage is TRBJ2-2; 8 nucleotides align to TRBD2. Sequencing input: peripheral blood. This receptor was identified in a young woman with acute or convalescent COVID-19. CDR3 sequence (DNA): TGTGCTAGTGGTTCGAGCGGGAGTGTCGACACCGGGGAGCTGTTTTTT. Amino acid sequence: CASGSSGSVDTGELFF.